This TCR beta chain was observed in a study of blood T cells in healthy people across ages (dated by TCRdb to the mid-2010s). Describing the broader study: Template switching captured roughly one uniquely barcoded TCR beta cDNA molecule per two T cells in model experiments. Age-related changes in TCR beta repertoire diversity were measured in the study by deep sequencing normalized with unique cDNA molecular identifiers. The donors were divided into four age groups: young (average about 15 years), middle-aged (roughly 42), aged (approximately 62) and long-lived (82). To avoid experimental bias, donors of different ages were randomly spread across the sequencing lanes. For two donors (one aged 18 to 30 and one aged 80 or older), the study analyzed two additional independent replicas of 1 million unique cDNA reads from the same blood draw.

CDR1 is given as MNHEY and CDR2 as SMNVEV, both from the germline V gene (reference sequence). The CDR3 runs 14 residues from the cysteine to the phenylalanine. Left in the record is the CDR3 DNA by itself, 42 bases read in frame from the first base. V is reduced by 11 bases and J by 0 bases, leaving a spacing of 14 bases between them. The roughly 42 donors, aged about 6 to 95 years, were systemically healthy Caucasian individuals from Russia. Each donor gave roughly 9.5 milliliters of peripheral blood, collected into EDTA-treated Vacutainer tubes. Ficoll-Paque density-gradient centrifugation was used to isolate PBMCs, with at least 6 million per sample. Total RNA was extracted from PBMCs with Trizol reagent, with at least 6 micrograms obtained per sample. Naive CD45RAhigh/CD27high T cell percentages were measured by flow cytometry on a PBMC aliquot from every donor. The research as a whole found: A strong correlation was found between observed TCR beta diversity and the percentage of naive T cells measured by flow cytometry. Because the CMV infection status of the donors was unknown, age-related changes in expanded clonotypes may potentially have been confounded. The long-lived group showed more naive CD4+ T cells, fewer expanded clones and increased TCR diversity than the aged group, suggesting age selection. Conclusive comparison of naive and antigen-experienced compartments was prevented by the profiling of bulk unsorted PBMCs. Observed TCR beta diversity per million T cells fell roughly linearly with age, and a significant reduction was already apparent by age roughly 40. Estimates of total diversity based on one million sequenced T cells were considered lower bounds and underestimates.

As for this clonotype: Its antigen target is currently unknown. Base-call qualities are not available, and no considerably larger clone is one nucleotide away.

Libraries were built with 5' RACE. Data came from an Illumina HiSeq 2500. The second PCR ran for about 6 to 12 cycles and used a J-beta primer mix along with a sample-barcoded 5' primer. Each TCR beta cDNA molecule received a unique molecular identifier from a template-switch 5' adaptor carrying 12 random nucleotides. Each sample yielded at least 2.5 million CDR3-containing paired-end reads. First-strand cDNA synthesis was performed from all RNA using the Mint cDNA synthesis kit, with priming by a TRBC-specific oligonucleotide. After uracil-DNA glycosylase treatment, a first 18-cycle PCR used universal primers M1SS and BC2_uni_R on all cDNA. The published analysis was carried out like this. Normalization of each sample was performed by random selection of 1 million high-quality reads, each carrying a distinct molecular identifier. Reads sharing molecular identifiers were discarded rather than binned into consensus sequences. MiTCR, run with a Q25 quality threshold and the strictest error-elimination algorithm, handled CDR3 identification, clonotype clustering and error correction. Lower-bound total TCR beta diversity was estimated with a nonparametric unseen species model using Euler transformation. TCRdb took the public reads, trimmed them with fastp at Q25, ran MiXCR for clone calling and kept in-frame beta chains. Here each entry gathers all rows of one CDR3 protein and keeps the most common genes and DNA. TCRdb's processing, not the authors' own work, is the source of the V and J calls. Present in this sample are roughly 2 million distinct CDR3 sequences, roughly 52% of which were seen just once. The top ten constitute approximately 2.1% of the sample.

The receptor was isolated from a woman aged 40 to 50 in good health. The sequence is built from TRBV27 and TRBJ1-5; TRBD1 is perhaps the D gene, given 6 matching bases. Sequencing used blood. The nucleotide sequence is given as TGTGCCGCCTCCGACAGGTATAGCAATCAGCCCCAGCATTTT. It specifies CAASDRYSNQPQHF.